Listed here are 15 T cell receptor beta chains from one sample, sequenced in a study of T cell responses to AZD1222 COVID-19 vaccine. Some clones are missing from TCRdb's copy, which holds only in-frame ones; the method was immunoSEQ multiplex PCR. The sample includes fewer than 200,000 clones, 91% of them seen just once. The sequencing used peripheral blood, collected on day 0 of AZD1222 vaccination. The receptor set was obtained from an adult in good health.

The CDR3 loop reads CASSYATGGSYNEQFF. CDR3 nucleotide sequence: TGTGCCAGCAGTTACGCGACCGGTGGCTCCTACAATGAGCAGTTCTTC. V gene TRBV6-2 or TRBV6-3 combines with J gene TRBJ2-1; D remains unclear. The CDR3 spans 16 residues. The V gene lost 2 bases and the J gene lost 0 bases, with 11 bases spanning the gap. Germline V gene data show CDR1 as MNHEY and CDR2 as SVGEGT.

The chain has TRBV6-5 and TRBJ1-2; D gene ambiguous. The length of the CDR3 is 16 residues. Per germline, CDR1 MNHEY and CDR2 SVGAGI. The V gene lost 0 bases and the J gene lost 0 bases, with 11 bases spanning the gap. This CDR3 is CASSYSHQWANYGYTF. In DNA form, the CDR3 reads TGTGCCAGCAGTTACTCCCACCAATGGGCTAACTATGGCTACACCTTC.

V and J are TRBV28 and TRBJ1-1; 7 nucleotides match TRBD1. With V trimmed by 7 bases and J by 7 bases, 6 bases remained unmatched. This CDR3 region has 12 residues. Germline V CDR1 and CDR2: MDHEN, SYDVKM. CDR3 sequence (DNA): TGTGCCAGCAACGAAGGGGGCGGTGAAGCTTTCTTT. Its protein product is CASNEGGGEAFF.

This chain links TRBV27 with TRBJ2-2; 9 bases are shared with TRBD1. The CDR3 covers 15 residues. Germline loops: CDR1 MNHEY, CDR2 SMNVEV (reference sequence). V dropped 5 bases and J dropped 6; count of bases not matched to a gene: 7. The CDR3 loop reads CASSPGTGKAGELFF. In DNA, the CDR3 is TGTGCCAGCAGTCCAGGGACAGGGAAAGCCGGGGAGCTGTTTTTT.

This chain links TRBV3-1 (or the pseudogene TRBV3-2) with TRBJ2-2; 7 nucleotides align to TRBD1. The CDR3 is 15 residues long. CDR1 and CDR2 from the germline V gene are LGHDT and YNNKEL (reference sequence). With 8 bases clipped from V and 0 bases from J, the junction kept 6 bases outside the gene matches. The CDR3 is CASERGGSNTGELFF. CDR3 DNA sequence: TGTGCCAGCGAAAGAGGGGGCTCGAACACCGGGGAGCTGTTTTTT.

In its sample, this clone was seen a few times. This chain joins TRBV5-1 and TRBJ1-1; D not certain. The V end lost 4 bases, the J end lost 2 bases, and 15 bases lay between the germline ends. CDR1 SGHRS and CDR2 YFSETQ come from the germline V gene. The CDR3 extends over 15 amino acids. CDR3: CASSPITGPNTEAFF. The CDR3 bases are TGCGCCAGCAGCCCTATTACCGGGCCAAACACTGAAGCTTTCTTT.

This sequence joins TRBV5-1 and TRBJ2-2; D unclear. Trimming shortened V by 4 bases and J by 2 bases, and 3 bases separated the two germline ends. The CDR3 runs 12 residues. CDR1 and CDR2 from the germline V gene are SGHRS and YFSETQ. This CDR3 is CASSQNTGELFF. As DNA, the CDR3 is TGCGCCAGCAGCCAAAACACCGGGGAGCTGTTTTTT.

The chain couples TRBV19 to TRBJ2-4; D call uncertain. V lost 3 bases and J lost 0, with 9 bases in between. Germline V CDR1 and CDR2: LNHDA, SQIVND (reference sequence). The CDR3 is made up of 15 amino acids. CDR3 region: CASSIYELAKNIQYF. The CDR3 nucleotides are TGTGCCAGTAGTATTTACGAATTAGCCAAAAACATTCAGTACTTC.

This sequence joins TRBV3-1 (or the pseudogene TRBV3-2) and TRBJ1-1; D perhaps matches TRBD1 (5 bases). Germline V gene data show CDR1 as LGHDT and CDR2 as YNNKEL (reference sequence). This CDR3 has 15 amino acids. V lost 5 bases to trimming and J lost 5 bases, with 18 bases between them. The CDR3 region has the DNA TGTGCCAGCAGCTCTGTCACAGGAAAGGTGACTGAAGCTTTCTTT. It encodes CASSSVTGKVTEAFF.

The V gene is TRBV18, the J gene TRBJ1-5; 7 nucleotides agree with TRBD1. Germline V lookup: CDR1 KGHSH, CDR2 LQKENI. V shed 0 bases, J shed 4 bases, and the junction held 3 bases outside the gene matches. The CDR3 loop spans 15 amino acids. In DNA, the CDR3 is TGTGCCAGCTCACCACCGGCGGGACAGAATCAGCCCCAGCATTTT. Its translation is CASSPPAGQNQPQHF.

The chain recombines TRBV27 with TRBJ1-5; 10 nucleotides align to TRBD1. Germline CDR1 MNHEY, CDR2 SMNVEV (reference sequence). Unmatched junction bases numbered 10, after V lost 4 bases and J lost 4 bases. This CDR3 has 17 residues. CDR3 bases: TGTGCCAGCAGTTCCATTTACGGGACAGGGGAGAATCAGCCCCAGCATTTT. Translating gives CASSSIYGTGENQPQHF.

This rearrangement joins TRBV4-1 to TRBJ1-3; the D is unclear. The CDR3 has 15 residues. V was trimmed by 1 base and J by 1 base, leaving 8 bases between them. CDR1 is MGHRA, CDR2 YSYEKL, per germline. The CDR3 DNA is TGCGCCAGCAGCCAAGGGACGGATTCTGGAAACACCATATATTTT. This sequence encodes CASSQGTDSGNTIYF.

This clone was recorded once. The chain employs TRBV14 and TRBJ2-1; D is undetermined. This CDR3 is built from 15 residues. The V end lost 1 base, the J end lost 0 bases, and 7 bases lay between the germline ends. From germline, CDR1 is SGHDN and CDR2 FVKESK. The chain's CDR3 is CASSQVGFSYNEQFF. In nucleotides, the CDR3 is TGTGCCAGCAGCCAAGTTGGTTTCTCCTACAATGAGCAGTTCTTC.

The chain uses TRBV7-2 and TRBJ1-2; 8 positions match TRBD1. The trim removed 5 bases at V and 3 bases at J, leaving 8 bases unmatched. CDR3 size: 15 residues. Per the germline V gene, CDR1 is SGHTA and CDR2 is FQGNSA. The CDR3 DNA reads TGTGCCAGCAGCGGGACAGGCCGGGGCTACTATGGCTACACCTTC. This codes for CASSGTGRGYYGYTF.

To note about this clone: The junction departs from the called germline gene at one end, perhaps through a read error. The chain uses TRBV15 and TRBJ2-1, with TRBD1 identical over 8 bases. CDR1 is LNHNV and CDR2 is YYDKDF in the germline V gene (reference sequence). This CDR3 is 11 amino acids long. DNA of the CDR3: TGTGCCACCAGTGACCGGGACAGGTTCATCTTC. It specifies CATSDRDRFIF.